A single sample is the source of the 22 T cell receptor beta chains below, sequenced in a study of blood T cell repertoires in COVID-19. Some clones are missing from TCRdb's copy, which holds only in-frame ones; the method was immunoSEQ multiplex PCR. This table has roughly 150,000 clones, approximately 85% appearing once. The source material was peripheral blood. The source of these receptors is a woman older than 75 with COVID-19, enrolled during active disease.

The V gene is TRBV27, the J gene TRBJ2-7, with TRBD1 matching 10 bases. Germline V gives CDR1 MNHEY, CDR2 SMNVEV (reference sequence). The CDR3 spans 14 residues. The V gene end was trimmed by 6 bases and the J gene end by 3 bases; junction bases not matched to a gene: 5. The CDR3 DNA reads TGTGCCAGCAGCCTAGACAGGGGGCTCTACGAGCAGTACTTC. This translates into CASSLDRGLYEQYF.

This clone turned up a few times. The V and J genes are TRBV10-3 and TRBJ1-4; no clear D. Germline V gene lookup returns CDR1 ENHRY and CDR2 SYGVKD. V shed 3 bases and J shed 6 bases, with 17 bases lying between them. This CDR3 region has 16 residues. Here the CDR3 reads CAISEGLVLSYEKLFF. The CDR3 region has the DNA TGTGCCATCAGTGAAGGACTAGTCCTTAGTTATGAAAAACTGTTTTTT.

This clone occurred once. The chain has TRBV6-6 and TRBJ1-1; 8 nucleotides align to TRBD1. With 2 bases clipped from V and 6 bases from J, the junction kept 8 bases outside the gene matches. This CDR3 comprises 15 residues. The germline gives CDR1 MNHNY, CDR2 SVGAGI (reference sequence). The chain's CDR3 is CASSYPAGGEAEAFF. In nucleotides, the CDR3 is TGTGCCAGCAGTTACCCGGCAGGGGGCGAGGCTGAAGCTTTCTTT.

The V gene is TRBV7-3, the J gene TRBJ2-7, with D hard to call. Germline-derived CDR1 and CDR2 are SGHTA and FQGTGA. The CDR3 runs 14 residues. The V and J ends lost 3 bases and 6 bases respectively, with 15 bases between them. CDR3: CASSLGPPPTEQYF. The CDR3 DNA reads TGTGCCAGCAGCTTGGGCCCTCCCCCGACCGAGCAGTACTTC.

V gene TRBV24-1 combines with J gene TRBJ1-5; D is ambiguous. With 9 bases removed from V and 0 bases from J, the gap between germline ends came to 17 bases. In germline, CDR1 is KGHDR, CDR2 SFDVKD. The CDR3 loop spans 16 amino acids. CDR3 loop: CATRSSGLGSNQPQHF. DNA of the CDR3: TGTGCCACCCGTTCATCAGGTTTGGGTAGCAATCAGCCCCAGCATTTT.

The rearrangement links TRBV5-5 to TRBJ1-1; the D is unclear. The CDR3 is 14 amino acids. CDR1 and CDR2 from the germline V gene are SGHKS and YYEKEE (reference sequence). Deletions cut 3 bases from V and 4 bases from J, with 13 bases between. Here the CDR3 reads CASSWIDGVTEAFF. CDR3 DNA: TGTGCCAGCAGCTGGATAGACGGGGTCACTGAAGCTTTCTTT.

This rearrangement joins TRBV7-2 to TRBJ1-6; D is perhaps TRBD1 (5 bases). Trimming removed 7 bases at V and 2 bases at J, with 9 bases between. The V gene's germline CDR1 is SGHTA and CDR2 FQGNSA. The CDR3 length is 14 residues. CDR3 DNA: TGTGCCAGCACTGCGGGGGCCTATAATTCACCCCTCCACTTT. Translated: CASTAGAYNSPLHF.

The V call is TRBV5-5, the J call TRBJ2-2; the D is unclear. The CDR3 spans 15 residues. Trimming stripped 5 bases from V and 5 bases from J, with 16 bases between. CDR1 and CDR2 from the germline V gene are SGHKS and YYEKEE (reference sequence). The CDR3, as DNA: TGTGCCAGCAGTCCCTCAACAGAGATTACCGGGGAGCTGTTTTTT. It encodes CASSPSTEITGELFF.

This clone came up once. The CDR3 region has the DNA TGTGCCATCAACCGGGACAGGGCATCTGACACAGATACGCAGTATTTT. Translating gives CAINRDRASDTDTQYF. The chain joins TRBV10-3 to TRBJ2-3; TRBD1 matches at 9 bases. The CDR3 sequence is 16 residues long. Germline V lookup: CDR1 ENHRY, CDR2 SYGVKD. V was pared by 7 bases and J by 2 bases, with 10 bases of the junction left unmatched.

V is TRBV30 and J is TRBJ2-3; D is undetermined. V lost 1 base to trimming and J lost 5 bases, with 4 bases between them. Germline CDR1 and CDR2: GTSNPN and SVGIG (reference sequence). This CDR3 has 11 residues. The CDR3 DNA sequence: TGTGCCTGGAGTGGCAGAGATACGCAGTATTTT. The encoded protein is CAWSGRDTQYF.

This chain links TRBV3-1 (or the pseudogene TRBV3-2) with TRBJ2-5; 7 nucleotides align to TRBD2. The V and J ends lost 5 bases and 3 bases, in that order; junction bases with no gene match: 3. CDR1 is LGHDT and CDR2 is YNNKEL in the germline V gene (reference sequence). CDR3 size: 13 residues. Here the CDR3 DNA reads TGTGCCAGCAGCTGGCGGGGGAAAGAGACCCAGTACTTC. Amino acids: CASSWRGKETQYF.

The chain combines TRBV19 with TRBJ2-2; TRBD1 matches at 11 bases. The CDR3 extends over 14 amino acids. Germline lookup yields CDR1 LNHDA and CDR2 SQIVND (reference sequence). Losses at the gene ends were 9 bases for V and 4 bases for J; bases not matched to a gene: 4. As DNA, the CDR3 is TGTGCCAGCGGGGACAGGGGGTTCACCGGGGAGCTGTTTTTT. Its translation is CASGDRGFTGELFF.

The chain carries TRBV5-5 and TRBJ2-3; 10 bases are a match to TRBD1. Germline assignment: CDR1 SGHKS and CDR2 YYEKEE (reference sequence). The ends lost 4 bases at V and 3 bases at J; junction bases unmatched: 11. This CDR3 is 17 amino acids long. The CDR3 region is CASSGVWDRGGTDTQYF. The CDR3 DNA is TGTGCCAGCAGCGGCGTCTGGGACAGGGGCGGGACAGATACGCAGTATTTT.

V gene TRBV2 combines with J gene TRBJ1-1; D is possibly TRBD1 (5 bases). The germline gives CDR1 SNHLY, CDR2 FYNNEI. CDR3 length: 14 amino acids. V lost 8 bases, J lost 2 bases, and 15 bases lay in between. As DNA, the CDR3 is TGTGCCAGCGGGCAGGGCGGAGAAAACACTGAAGCTTTCTTT. This gives the protein CASGQGGENTEAFF. The variable domain in full, completed from reference TRBV2 and TRBJ1-1, reads EPEVTQTPSHQVTQMGQEVILRCVPISNHLYFYWYRQILGQKVEFLVSFYNNEISEKSEIFDDQFSVERPDGSNFTLKIRSTKLEDSAMYFCASGQGGENTEAFFGQGTRLTVV.

This chain links TRBV13 with TRBJ2-3, with TRBD1 as a possible D gene (5 bases). Germline CDR1 and CDR2: PRHDT and FYEKMQ (reference sequence). The CDR3 has 13 residues. Trimming took off 5 bases at V and 10 bases at J, with 16 bases between the two ends. CDR3 residues: CASSPNRILPQYF. The CDR3 bases are TGTGCCAGCAGCCCTAACAGGATCCTTCCGCAGTATTTT. Filled out from reference TRBV13 and TRBJ2-3, the complete variable domain reads AAGVIQSPRHLIKEKRETATLKCYPIPRHDTVYWYQQGPGQDPQFLISFYEKMQSDKGSIPDRFSAQQFSDYHSELNMSSLELGDSALYFCASSPNRILPQYFGPGTRLTVL.

Of note for this clone: One end of the junction is discordant with germline, which a read error may explain. The chain is built from TRBV27 and TRBJ2-3; 13 bases line up with TRBD2. CDR3 length: 17 residues. CDR1 is MNHEY and CDR2 is SMNVEV in the germline V gene (reference sequence). The CDR3 here is CASSPRTSGSGTYTQYF. The CDR3 DNA is TGTGCCAGCAGTCCCAGGACTAGCGGGAGTGGCACATATACGCAGTATTTT.

V gene TRBV10-3 combines with J gene TRBJ2-7; TRBD2 matches at 8 bases. Per the germline V gene, CDR1 is ENHRY and CDR2 is SYGVKD. V was clipped by 3 bases and J by 1 base; unmatched bases: 2. This CDR3 is built from 14 residues. As DNA, the CDR3 is TGTGCCATCAGTGAAGTAGCGGGGTCCTACGAGCAGTACTTC. It specifies CAISEVAGSYEQYF.

CDR3 nucleotides: TGTGCCAGCTTACTAGCGGGGAGACAAGAGACCCAGTACTTC. Protein: CASLLAGRQETQYF. The chain uses TRBV5-4 and TRBJ2-5, with 10 bases matching TRBD2. The germline V gene has CDR1 SGHNT and CDR2 YYREEE (reference sequence). This CDR3 is 14 amino acids long. The ends lost 7 bases at V and 2 bases at J; junction bases unmatched: 5.

The rearrangement uses TRBV10-3 and TRBJ2-3; TRBD2 matches 13 bases. Germline V gene sequence: CDR1 ENHRY, CDR2 SYGVKD. The J segment lost 2 bases and the V segment lost 5 bases, leaving 10 bases of the junction unmatched. CDR3 length equals 18 residues. DNA for the CDR3: TGTGCCATCAGTCTCAATTCCGGGACTAGCGGGACCACAGATACGCAGTATTTT. Translating it yields CAISLNSGTSGTTDTQYF.

This clone was detected only a few times. The V and J genes are TRBV18 and TRBJ1-2; 7 positions agree with TRBD1. Germline V gene sequence: CDR1 KGHSH, CDR2 LQKENI. CDR3 length: 15 residues. V was pared by 4 bases and J by 1 base, with 6 bases of the junction left unmatched. The CDR3 region is CASSQRQGFNYGYTF. The CDR3, as DNA: TGTGCCAGCTCACAACGACAGGGCTTTAACTATGGCTACACCTTC.

This sequence joins TRBV18 and TRBJ2-7; 9 nucleotides align to TRBD1. The V segment lost 4 bases and the J segment 4 bases; nucleotides outside the gene matches: 5. Germline lookup yields CDR1 KGHSH and CDR2 LQKENI. The CDR3 length is 14 residues. CDR3 protein: CASSQGQGWYEQYF. In DNA form, the CDR3 reads TGTGCCAGCTCACAGGGACAGGGTTGGTACGAGCAGTACTTC.

V usage is TRBV7-3 and J usage is TRBJ2-3, with 8 bases matching TRBD2. Per germline, CDR1 SGHTA and CDR2 FQGTGA. Unmatched junction bases numbered 4, after V lost 4 bases and J lost 4 bases. This CDR3 has 14 amino acids. The CDR3 protein is CASSSLREADTQYF. The DNA for the CDR3 is TGTGCCAGCAGCTCCCTGCGGGAGGCAGATACGCAGTATTTT.